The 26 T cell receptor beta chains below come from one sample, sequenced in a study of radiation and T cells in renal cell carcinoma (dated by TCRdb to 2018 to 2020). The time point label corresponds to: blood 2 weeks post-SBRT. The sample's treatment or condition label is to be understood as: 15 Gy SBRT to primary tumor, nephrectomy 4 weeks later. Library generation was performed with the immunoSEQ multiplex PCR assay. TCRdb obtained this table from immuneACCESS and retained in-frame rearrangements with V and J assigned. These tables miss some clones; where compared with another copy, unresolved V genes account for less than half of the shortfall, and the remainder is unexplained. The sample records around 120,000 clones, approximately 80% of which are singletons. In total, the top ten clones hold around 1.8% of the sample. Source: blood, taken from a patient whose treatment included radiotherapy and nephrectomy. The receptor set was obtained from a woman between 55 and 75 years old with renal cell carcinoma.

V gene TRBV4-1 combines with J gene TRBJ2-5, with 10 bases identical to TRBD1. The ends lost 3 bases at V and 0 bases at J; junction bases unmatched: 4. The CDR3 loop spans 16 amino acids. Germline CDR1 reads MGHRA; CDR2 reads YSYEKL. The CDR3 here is CASSQGDRGYQETQYF. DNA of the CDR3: TGCGCCAGCAGCCAGGGGGACAGGGGATACCAAGAGACCCAGTACTTC.

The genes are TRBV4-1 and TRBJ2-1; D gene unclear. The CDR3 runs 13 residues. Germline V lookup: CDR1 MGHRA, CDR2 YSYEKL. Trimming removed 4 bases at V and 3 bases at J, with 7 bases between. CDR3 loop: CASSPPDYNEQFF. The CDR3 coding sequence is TGCGCCAGCAGCCCCCCTGACTACAATGAGCAGTTCTTC.

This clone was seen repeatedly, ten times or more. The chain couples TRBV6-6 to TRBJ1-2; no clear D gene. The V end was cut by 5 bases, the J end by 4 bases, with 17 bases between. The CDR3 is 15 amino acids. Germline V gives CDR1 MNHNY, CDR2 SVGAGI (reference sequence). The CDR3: CASSNPLPYTYGYTF. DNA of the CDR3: TGTGCCAGCAGTAATCCCCTCCCCTACACCTATGGCTACACCTTC.

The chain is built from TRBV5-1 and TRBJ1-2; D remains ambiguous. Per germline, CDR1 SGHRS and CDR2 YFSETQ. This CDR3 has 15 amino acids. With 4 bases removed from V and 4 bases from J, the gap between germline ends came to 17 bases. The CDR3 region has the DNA TGCGCCAGCAGCAAACCCGACCTGGAGAGCTATGGCTACACCTTC. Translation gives CASSKPDLESYGYTF.

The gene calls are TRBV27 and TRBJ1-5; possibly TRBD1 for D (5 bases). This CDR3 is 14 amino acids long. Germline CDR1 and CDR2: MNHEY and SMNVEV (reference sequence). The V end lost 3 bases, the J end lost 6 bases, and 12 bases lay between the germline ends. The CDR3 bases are TGTGCCAGCAGTTTCGGGGCGGGGGGTCAGCCCCAGCATTTT. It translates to CASSFGAGGQPQHF.

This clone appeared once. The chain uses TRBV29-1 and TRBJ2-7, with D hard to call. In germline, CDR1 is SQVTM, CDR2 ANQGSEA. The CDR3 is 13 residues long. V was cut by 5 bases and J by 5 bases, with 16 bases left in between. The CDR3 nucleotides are TGCAGCGTTCTAAAGAGCAGGTACGACGAGCAGTACTTC. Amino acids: CSVLKSRYDEQYF.

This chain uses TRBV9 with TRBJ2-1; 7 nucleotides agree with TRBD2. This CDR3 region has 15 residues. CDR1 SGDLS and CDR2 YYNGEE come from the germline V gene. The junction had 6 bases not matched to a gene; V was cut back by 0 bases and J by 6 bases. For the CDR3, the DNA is TGTGCCAGCAGCGTAGCCCCGGGGGGAGGCAATGAGCAGTTCTTC. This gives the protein CASSVAPGGGNEQFF.

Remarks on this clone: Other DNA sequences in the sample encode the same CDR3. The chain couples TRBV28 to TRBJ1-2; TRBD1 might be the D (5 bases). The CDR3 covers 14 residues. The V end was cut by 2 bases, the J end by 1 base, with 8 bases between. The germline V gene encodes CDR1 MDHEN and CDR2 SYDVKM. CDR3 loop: CASSLGQGNYGYTF. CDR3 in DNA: TGTGCCAGCAGTTTAGGTCAGGGTAACTATGGCTACACCTTC.

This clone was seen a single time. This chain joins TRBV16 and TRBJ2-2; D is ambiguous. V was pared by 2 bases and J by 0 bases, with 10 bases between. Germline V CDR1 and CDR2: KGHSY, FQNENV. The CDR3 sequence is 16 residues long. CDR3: CASSQSPITNTGELFF. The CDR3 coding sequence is TGTGCCAGCAGCCAAAGTCCTATCACGAACACCGGGGAGCTGTTTTTT.

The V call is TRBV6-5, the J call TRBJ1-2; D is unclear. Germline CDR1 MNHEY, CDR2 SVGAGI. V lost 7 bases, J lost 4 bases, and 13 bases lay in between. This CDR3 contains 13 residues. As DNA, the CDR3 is TGTGCCAGCACCTTGAGTGTGGGCTATGGCTACACCTTC. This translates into CASTLSVGYGYTF.

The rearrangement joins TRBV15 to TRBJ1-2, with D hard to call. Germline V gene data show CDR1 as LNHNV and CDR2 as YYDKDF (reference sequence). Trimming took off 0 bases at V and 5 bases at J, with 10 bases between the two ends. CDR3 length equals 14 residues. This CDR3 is CATSRDRAIYGYTF. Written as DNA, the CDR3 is TGTGCCACCAGCAGAGATCGGGCGATTTATGGCTACACCTTC.

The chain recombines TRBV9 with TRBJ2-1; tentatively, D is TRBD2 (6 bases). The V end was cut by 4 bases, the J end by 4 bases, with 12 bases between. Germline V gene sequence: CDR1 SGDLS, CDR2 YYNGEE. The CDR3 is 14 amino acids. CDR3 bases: TGTGCCAGCAGCCCACTAGCCGAGTACAATGAGCAGTTCTTC. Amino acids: CASSPLAEYNEQFF.

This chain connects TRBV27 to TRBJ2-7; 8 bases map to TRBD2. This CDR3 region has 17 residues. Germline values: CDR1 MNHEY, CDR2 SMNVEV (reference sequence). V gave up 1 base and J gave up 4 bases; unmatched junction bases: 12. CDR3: CASSLLAGGGVLYEQYF. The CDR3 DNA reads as TGTGCCAGCAGTTTATTGGCGGGGGGTGGGGTTCTGTACGAGCAGTACTTC.

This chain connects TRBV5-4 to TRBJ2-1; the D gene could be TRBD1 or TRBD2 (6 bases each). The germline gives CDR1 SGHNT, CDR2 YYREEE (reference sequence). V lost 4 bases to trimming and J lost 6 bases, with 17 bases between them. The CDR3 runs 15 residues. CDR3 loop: CASSPGGGRSNEQFF. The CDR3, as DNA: TGTGCCAGCAGCCCCGGTGGGGGGCGCTCCAATGAGCAGTTCTTC.

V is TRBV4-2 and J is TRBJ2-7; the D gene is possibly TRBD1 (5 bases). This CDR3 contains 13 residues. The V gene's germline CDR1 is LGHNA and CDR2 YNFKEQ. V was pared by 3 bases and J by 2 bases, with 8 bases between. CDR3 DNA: TGTGCCAGCAGCCAGGGGCAGGCCTACGAGCAGTACTTC. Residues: CASSQGQAYEQYF.

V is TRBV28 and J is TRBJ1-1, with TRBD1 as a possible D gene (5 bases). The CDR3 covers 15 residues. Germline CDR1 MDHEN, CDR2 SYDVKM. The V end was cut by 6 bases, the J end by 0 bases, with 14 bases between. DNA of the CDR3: TGTGCCAGCAGCCCATACAGGACATTGAACACTGAAGCTTTCTTT. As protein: CASSPYRTLNTEAFF.

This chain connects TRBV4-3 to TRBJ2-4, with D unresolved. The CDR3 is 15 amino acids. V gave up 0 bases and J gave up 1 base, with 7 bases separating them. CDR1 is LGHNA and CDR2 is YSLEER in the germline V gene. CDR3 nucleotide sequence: TGCGCCAGCAGCCAAGATAGAGCTGCCAAAAACATTCAGTACTTC. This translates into CASSQDRAAKNIQYF.

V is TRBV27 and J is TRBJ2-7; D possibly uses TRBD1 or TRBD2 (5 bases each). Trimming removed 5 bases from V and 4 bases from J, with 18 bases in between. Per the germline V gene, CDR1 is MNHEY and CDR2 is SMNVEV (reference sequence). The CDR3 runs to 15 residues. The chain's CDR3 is CASSTLGERAYEQYF. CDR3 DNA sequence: TGTGCCAGCAGTACCCTAGGGGAGAGGGCTTACGAGCAGTACTTC.

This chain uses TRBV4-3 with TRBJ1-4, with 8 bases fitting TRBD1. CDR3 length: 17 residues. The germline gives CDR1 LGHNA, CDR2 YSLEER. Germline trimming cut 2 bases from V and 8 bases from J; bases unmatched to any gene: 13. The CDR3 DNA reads TGCGCCAGCAGCCAAAACCCGGGGACAGGACCGAGGGAAAAACTGTTTTTT. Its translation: CASSQNPGTGPREKLFF.

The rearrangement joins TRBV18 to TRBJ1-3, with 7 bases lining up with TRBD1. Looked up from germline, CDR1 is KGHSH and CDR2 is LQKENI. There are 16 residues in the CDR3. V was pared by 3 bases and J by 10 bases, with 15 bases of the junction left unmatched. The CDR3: CASSPGTDAMAGTIYF. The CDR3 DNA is TGTGCCAGCTCACCCGGGACAGATGCCATGGCGGGGACCATATATTTT.

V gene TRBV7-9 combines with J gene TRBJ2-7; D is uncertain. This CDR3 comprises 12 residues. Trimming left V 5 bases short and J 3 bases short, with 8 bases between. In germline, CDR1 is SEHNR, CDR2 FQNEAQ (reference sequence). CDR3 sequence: CASSDIFYEQYF. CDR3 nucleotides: TGTGCCAGCAGCGACATTTTCTACGAGCAGTACTTC.

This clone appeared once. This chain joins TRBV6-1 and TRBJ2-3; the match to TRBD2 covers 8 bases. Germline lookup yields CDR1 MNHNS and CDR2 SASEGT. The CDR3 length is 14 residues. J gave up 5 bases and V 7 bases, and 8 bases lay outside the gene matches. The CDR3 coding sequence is TGTGCCAGCACCAGAGTAGCGGGGATAGATACGCAGTATTTT. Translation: CASTRVAGIDTQYF.

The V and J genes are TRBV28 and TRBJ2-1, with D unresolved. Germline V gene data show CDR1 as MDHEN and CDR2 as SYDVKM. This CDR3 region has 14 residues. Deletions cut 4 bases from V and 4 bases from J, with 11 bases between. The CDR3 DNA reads TGTGCCAGCAGTTCCCAGGCGGAATACAATGAGCAGTTCTTC. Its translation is CASSSQAEYNEQFF.

The CDR3 DNA reads TGTGCCAGCAGCGTAGGGGGCCTTGAAAAACTGTTTTTT. It yields the protein CASSVGGLEKLFF. The chain combines TRBV9 with TRBJ1-4, with a weak D call TRBD1 (5 bases). The CDR3 is 13 residues long. The V end lost 0 bases, the J end lost 7 bases, and 7 bases lay between the germline ends. Germline loops: CDR1 SGDLS, CDR2 YYNGEE.

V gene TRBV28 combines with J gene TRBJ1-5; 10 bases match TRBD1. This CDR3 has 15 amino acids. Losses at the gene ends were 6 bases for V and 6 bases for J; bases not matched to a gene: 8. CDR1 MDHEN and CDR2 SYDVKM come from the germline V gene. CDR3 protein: CASRGGDRGSQPQHF. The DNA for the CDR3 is TGTGCCAGCAGGGGGGGGGACAGGGGATCTCAGCCCCAGCATTTT.

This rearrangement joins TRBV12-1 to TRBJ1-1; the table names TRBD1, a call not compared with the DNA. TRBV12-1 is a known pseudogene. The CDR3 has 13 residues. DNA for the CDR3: TGTGCCAGCAGCCTACAGGCGAACACTGAAGCTTTCTTT. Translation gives CASSLQANTEAFF.